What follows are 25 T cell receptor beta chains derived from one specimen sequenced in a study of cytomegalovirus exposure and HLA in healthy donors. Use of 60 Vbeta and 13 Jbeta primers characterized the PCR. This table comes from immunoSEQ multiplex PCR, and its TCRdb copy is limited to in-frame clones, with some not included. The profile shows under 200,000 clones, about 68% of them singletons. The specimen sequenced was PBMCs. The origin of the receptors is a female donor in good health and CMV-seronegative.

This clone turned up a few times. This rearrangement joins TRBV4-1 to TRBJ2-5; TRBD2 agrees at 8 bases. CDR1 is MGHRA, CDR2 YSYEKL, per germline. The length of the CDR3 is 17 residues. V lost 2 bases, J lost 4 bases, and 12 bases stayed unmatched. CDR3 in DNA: TGCGCCAGCAGCCAAAGTCCCCGGGAGGGCCAAGGAGAGACCCAGTACTTC. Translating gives CASSQSPREGQGETQYF.

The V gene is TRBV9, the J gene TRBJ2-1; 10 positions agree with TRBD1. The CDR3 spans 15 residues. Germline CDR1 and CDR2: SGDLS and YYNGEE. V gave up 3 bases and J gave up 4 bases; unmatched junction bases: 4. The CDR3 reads CASSETGGTYNEQFF. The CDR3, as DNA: TGTGCCAGCAGCGAGACAGGGGGCACTTACAATGAGCAGTTCTTC.

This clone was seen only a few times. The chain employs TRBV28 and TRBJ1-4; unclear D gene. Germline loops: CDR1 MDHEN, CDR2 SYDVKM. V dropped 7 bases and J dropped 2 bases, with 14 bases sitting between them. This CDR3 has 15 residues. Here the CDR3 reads CASTTREVTNEKLFF. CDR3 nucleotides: TGTGCCAGCACCACTCGGGAAGTTACTAATGAAAAACTGTTTTTT.

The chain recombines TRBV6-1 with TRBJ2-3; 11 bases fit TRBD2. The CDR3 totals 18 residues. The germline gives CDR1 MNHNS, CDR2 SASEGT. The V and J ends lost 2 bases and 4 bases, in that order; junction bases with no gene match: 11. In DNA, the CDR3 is TGTGCCAGCAGTGAAAAGAAGCTAGCGGGAGGATCGGCAGATACGCAGTATTTT. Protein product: CASSEKKLAGGSADTQYF.

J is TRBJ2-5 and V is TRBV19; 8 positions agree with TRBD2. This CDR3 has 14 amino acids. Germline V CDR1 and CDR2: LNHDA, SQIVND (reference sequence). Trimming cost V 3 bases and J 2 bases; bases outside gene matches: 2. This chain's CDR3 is CASSMGTSQETQYF. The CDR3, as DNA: TGTGCCAGTAGTATGGGGACTAGTCAAGAGACCCAGTACTTC. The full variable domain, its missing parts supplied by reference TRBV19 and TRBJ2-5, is DGGITQSPKYLFRKEGQNVTLSCEQNLNHDAMYWYRQDPGQGLRLIYYSQIVNDFQKGDIAEGYSVSREKKESFPLTVTSAQKNPTAFYLCASSMGTSQETQYFGPGTRLLVL.

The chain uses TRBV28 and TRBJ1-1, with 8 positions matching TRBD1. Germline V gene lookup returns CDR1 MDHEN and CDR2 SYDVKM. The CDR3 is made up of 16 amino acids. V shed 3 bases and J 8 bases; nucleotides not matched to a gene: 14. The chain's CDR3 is CASSFPPTGAAWEAFF. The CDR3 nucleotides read TGTGCCAGCAGTTTTCCCCCGACAGGGGCGGCGTGGGAAGCTTTCTTT.

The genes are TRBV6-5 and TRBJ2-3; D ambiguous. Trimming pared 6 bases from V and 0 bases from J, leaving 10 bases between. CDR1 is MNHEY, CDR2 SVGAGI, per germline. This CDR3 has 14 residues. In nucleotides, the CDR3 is TGTGCCAGCAGCCCCTATGCTAGCACAGATACGCAGTATTTT. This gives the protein CASSPYASTDTQYF.

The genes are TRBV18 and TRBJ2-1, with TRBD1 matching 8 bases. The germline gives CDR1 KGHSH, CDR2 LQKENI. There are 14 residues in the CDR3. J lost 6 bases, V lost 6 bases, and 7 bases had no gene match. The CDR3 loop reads CASSYDRGGNEQFF. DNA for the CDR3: TGTGCCAGCTCCTACGACAGGGGAGGCAATGAGCAGTTCTTC.

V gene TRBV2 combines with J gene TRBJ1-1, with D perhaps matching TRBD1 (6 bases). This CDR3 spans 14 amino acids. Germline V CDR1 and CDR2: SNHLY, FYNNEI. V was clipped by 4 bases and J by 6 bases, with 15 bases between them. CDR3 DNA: TGTGCCAGCAGTGGAGGCAGGGGCGACCCTGAAGCTTTCTTT. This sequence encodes CASSGGRGDPEAFF.

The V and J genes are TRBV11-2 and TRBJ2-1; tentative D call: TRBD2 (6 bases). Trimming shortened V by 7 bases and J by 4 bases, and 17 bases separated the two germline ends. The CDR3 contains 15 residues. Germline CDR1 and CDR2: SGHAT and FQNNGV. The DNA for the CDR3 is TGTGCCAGCATCCTTTGGAGGGAGAAATACAATGAGCAGTTCTTC. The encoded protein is CASILWREKYNEQFF.

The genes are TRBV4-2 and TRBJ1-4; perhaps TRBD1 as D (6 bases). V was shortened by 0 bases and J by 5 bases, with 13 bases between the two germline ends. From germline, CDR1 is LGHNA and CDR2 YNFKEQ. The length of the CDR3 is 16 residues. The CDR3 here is CASSQDRAGANEKLFF. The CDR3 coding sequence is TGTGCCAGCAGCCAAGATCGGGCAGGGGCCAATGAAAAACTGTTTTTT.

The CDR3 spells CASSLAVAGGPGETQYF. CDR3 nucleotides: TGCGCCAGCAGCTTGGCCGTGGCGGGGGGGCCTGGGGAGACCCAGTACTTC. The chain uses TRBV5-1 and TRBJ2-5; 9 positions match TRBD2. From germline, CDR1 is SGHRS and CDR2 YFSETQ. With V trimmed by 0 bases and J by 5 bases, 11 bases remained unmatched. This CDR3 contains 17 residues.

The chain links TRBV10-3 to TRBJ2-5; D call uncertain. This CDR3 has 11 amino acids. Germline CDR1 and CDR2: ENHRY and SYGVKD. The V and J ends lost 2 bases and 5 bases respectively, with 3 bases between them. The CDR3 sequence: CAISEQETQYF. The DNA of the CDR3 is TGTGCCATCAGTGAGCAGGAGACCCAGTACTTC.

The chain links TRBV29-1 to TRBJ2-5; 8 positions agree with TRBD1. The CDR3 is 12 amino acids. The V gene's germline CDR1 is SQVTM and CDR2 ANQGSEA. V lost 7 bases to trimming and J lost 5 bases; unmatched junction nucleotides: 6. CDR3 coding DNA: TGCAGCGGCTGGACAGGGAGCGAGACCCAGTACTTC. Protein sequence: CSGWTGSETQYF.

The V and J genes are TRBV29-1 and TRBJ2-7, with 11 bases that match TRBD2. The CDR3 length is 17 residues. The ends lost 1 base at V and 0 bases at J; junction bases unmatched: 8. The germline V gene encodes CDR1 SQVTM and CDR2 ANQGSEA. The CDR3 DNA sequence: TGCAGCGTTGAAGCAGGACCGGGACTAGCGGCCTCCTACGAGCAGTACTTC. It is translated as CSVEAGPGLAASYEQYF.

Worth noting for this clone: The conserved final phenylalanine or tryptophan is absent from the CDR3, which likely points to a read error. CDR3 coding DNA: TGTGCCAGCTCACCGGGGGGAGGAGACGGCTACACCCTC. The encoded protein is CASSPGGGDGYTL. The chain uses TRBV18 and TRBJ1-2, with TRBD1 as a possible D gene (5 bases). The germline gives CDR1 KGHSH, CDR2 LQKENI. V lost 3 bases and J lost 8, with 13 bases in between. CDR3 length: 13 amino acids.

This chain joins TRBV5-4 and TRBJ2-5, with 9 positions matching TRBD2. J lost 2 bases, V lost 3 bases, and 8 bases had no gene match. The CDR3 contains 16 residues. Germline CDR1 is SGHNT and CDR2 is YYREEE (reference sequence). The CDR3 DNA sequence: TGTGCCAGCAGCTCTCGGAGACTAGCGGTTCAAGAGACCCAGTACTTC. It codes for CASSSRRLAVQETQYF.

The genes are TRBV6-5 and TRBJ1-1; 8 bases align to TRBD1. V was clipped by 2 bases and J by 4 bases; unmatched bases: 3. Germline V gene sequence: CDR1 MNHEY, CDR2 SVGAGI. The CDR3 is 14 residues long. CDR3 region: CASSYTDRGTEAFF. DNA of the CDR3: TGTGCCAGCAGTTACACCGACAGGGGCACTGAAGCTTTCTTT.

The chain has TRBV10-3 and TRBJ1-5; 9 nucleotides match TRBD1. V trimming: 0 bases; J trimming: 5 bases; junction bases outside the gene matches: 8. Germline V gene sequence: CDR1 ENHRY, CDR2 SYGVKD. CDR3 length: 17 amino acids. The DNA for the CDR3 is TGTGCCATCAGTGAGTCAGTTGACAGGGGGATGTATCAGCCCCAGCATTTT. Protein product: CAISESVDRGMYQPQHF.

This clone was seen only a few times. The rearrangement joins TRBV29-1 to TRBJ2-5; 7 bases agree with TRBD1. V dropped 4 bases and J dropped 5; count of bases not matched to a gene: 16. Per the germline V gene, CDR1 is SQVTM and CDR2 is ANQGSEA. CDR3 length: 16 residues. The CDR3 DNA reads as TGCAGCGTTGGAATCGTTACGAGGGGGCCCGGGGAGACCCAGTACTTC. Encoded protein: CSVGIVTRGPGETQYF.

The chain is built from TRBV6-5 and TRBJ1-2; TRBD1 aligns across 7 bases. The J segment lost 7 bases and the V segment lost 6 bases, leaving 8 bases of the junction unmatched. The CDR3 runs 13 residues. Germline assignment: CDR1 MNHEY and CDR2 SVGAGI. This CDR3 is CASSRQGGGGYTF. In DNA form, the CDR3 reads TGTGCCAGCAGCCGACAGGGAGGTGGTGGCTACACCTTC.

CDR3 sequence (DNA): TGTGCCATCAGTGCCAGCGTGACCGGGGAGCTGTTTTTT. It translates to CAISASVTGELFF. The chain joins TRBV10-3 to TRBJ2-2; D unresolved. Between the trimmed V and J ends, which lost 4 bases and 5 bases, there was a span of 8 bases. Germline values: CDR1 ENHRY, CDR2 SYGVKD. This CDR3 contains 13 residues.

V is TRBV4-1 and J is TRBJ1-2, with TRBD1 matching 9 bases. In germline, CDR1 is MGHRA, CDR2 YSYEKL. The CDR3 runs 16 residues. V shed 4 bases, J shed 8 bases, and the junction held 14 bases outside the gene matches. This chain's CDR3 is CASSPRLGTGREGYTF. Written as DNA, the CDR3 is TGCGCCAGCAGCCCAAGATTAGGGACAGGGCGAGAAGGCTACACCTTC.

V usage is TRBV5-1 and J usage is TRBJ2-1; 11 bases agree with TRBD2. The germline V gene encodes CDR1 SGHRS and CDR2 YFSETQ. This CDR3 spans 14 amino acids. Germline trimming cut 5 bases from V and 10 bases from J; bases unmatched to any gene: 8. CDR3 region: CASSTSGSAGEQFF. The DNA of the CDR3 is TGCGCCAGCAGTACTAGCGGGAGTGCAGGGGAGCAGTTCTTC.

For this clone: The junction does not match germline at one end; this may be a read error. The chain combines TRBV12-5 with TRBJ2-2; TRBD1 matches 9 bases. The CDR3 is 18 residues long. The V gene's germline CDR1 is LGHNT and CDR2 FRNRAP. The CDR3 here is CASGIHRTGAPSTEELFF. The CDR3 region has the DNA TGTGCTAGTGGTATCCACCGGACAGGGGCTCCGAGCACCGAGGAGCTGTTTTTT.